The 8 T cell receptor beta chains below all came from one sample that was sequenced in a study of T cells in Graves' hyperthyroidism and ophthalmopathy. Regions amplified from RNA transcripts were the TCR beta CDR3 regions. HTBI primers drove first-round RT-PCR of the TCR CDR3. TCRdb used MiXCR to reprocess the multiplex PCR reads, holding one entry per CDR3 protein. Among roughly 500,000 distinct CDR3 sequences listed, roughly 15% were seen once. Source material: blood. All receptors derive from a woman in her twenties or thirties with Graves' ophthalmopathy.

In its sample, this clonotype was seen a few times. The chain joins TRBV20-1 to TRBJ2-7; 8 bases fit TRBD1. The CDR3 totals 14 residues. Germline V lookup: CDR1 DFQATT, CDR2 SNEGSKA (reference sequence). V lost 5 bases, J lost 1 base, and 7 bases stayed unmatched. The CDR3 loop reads CSARDGQGSYEQYF. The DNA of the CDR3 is TGCAGTGCTCGCGACGGACAGGGATCCTACGAGCAGTACTTC.

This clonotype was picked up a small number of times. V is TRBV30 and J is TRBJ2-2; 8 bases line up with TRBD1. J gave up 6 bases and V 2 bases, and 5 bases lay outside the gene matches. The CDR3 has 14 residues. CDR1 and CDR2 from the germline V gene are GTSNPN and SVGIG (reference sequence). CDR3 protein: CAWSLQGGPGELFF. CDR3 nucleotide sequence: TGTGCCTGGAGTTTACAGGGGGGACCCGGGGAGCTGTTTTTT.

CDR3 coding DNA: TGTGCCAGCTTTAGCGGGAGATTGAACACCGGGGAGCTGTTTTTT. Residues: CASFSGRLNTGELFF. The chain is built from TRBV6-2 or TRBV6-3 and TRBJ2-2; 9 bases agree with TRBD2. This CDR3 is 15 amino acids long. The V and J ends lost 8 bases and 1 base, in that order; junction bases with no gene match: 5. CDR1 is MNHEY, CDR2 SVGEGT, per germline.

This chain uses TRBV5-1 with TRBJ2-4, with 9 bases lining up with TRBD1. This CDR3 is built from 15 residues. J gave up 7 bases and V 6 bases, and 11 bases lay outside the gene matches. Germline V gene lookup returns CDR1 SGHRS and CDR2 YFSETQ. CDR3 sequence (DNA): TGCGCCAGCACTTTAAACCCCGGGACAGGGAACATTCAGTACTTC. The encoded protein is CASTLNPGTGNIQYF. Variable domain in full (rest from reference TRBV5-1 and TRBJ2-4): KAGVTQTPRYLIKTRGQQVTLSCSPISGHRSVSWYQQTPGQGLQFLFEYFSETQRNKGNFPGRFSGRQFSNSRSEMNVSTLELGDSALYLCASTLNPGTGNIQYFGAGTRLSVL.

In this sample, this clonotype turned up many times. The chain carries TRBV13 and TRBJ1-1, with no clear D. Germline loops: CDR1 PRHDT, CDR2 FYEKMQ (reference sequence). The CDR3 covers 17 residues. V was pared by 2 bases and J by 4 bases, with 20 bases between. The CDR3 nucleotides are TGTGCCAGCAGCTTAAAAGGACCCAGGCTTTATACCACTGAAGCTTTCTTT. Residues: CASSLKGPRLYTTEAFF. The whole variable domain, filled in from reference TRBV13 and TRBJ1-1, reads AAGVIQSPRHLIKEKRETATLKCYPIPRHDTVYWYQQGPGQDPQFLISFYEKMQSDKGSIPDRFSAQQFSDYHSELNMSSLELGDSALYFCASSLKGPRLYTTEAFFGQGTRLTVV.

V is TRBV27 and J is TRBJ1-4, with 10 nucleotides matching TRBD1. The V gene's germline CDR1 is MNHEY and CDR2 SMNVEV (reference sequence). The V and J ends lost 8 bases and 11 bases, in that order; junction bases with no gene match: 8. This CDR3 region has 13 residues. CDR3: CASYRQGAGKLFF. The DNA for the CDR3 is TGTGCCAGCTACCGACAGGGGGCAGGGAAACTGTTTTTT.

The CDR3 nucleotides read TGTGCCAGTAGCAATTCCGGGACAGGGCCTTTGCAGCCCCAGCATTTT. Its protein product is CASSNSGTGPLQPQHF. The chain uses TRBV19 and TRBJ1-5; 9 bases line up with TRBD1. The CDR3 contains 16 residues. CDR1 is LNHDA, CDR2 SQIVND, per germline (reference sequence). V gave up 6 bases and J gave up 7 bases; unmatched junction bases: 13.

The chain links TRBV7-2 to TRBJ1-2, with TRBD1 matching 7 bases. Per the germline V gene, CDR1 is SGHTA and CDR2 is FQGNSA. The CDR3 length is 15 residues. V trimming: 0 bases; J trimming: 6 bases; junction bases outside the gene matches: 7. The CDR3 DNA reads TGTGCCAGCAGCTTAGCAGGGGGCATTATCGATGGCTACACCTTC. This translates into CASSLAGGIIDGYTF.